This T cell receptor (beta chain) was captured in a study of blood T cell repertoires in COVID-19. About the study: From the United States, Italy and Spain came samples of acute and convalescent COVID-19. PBMCs, B-cell-depleted T cells, or T cells provided the cDNA or gDNA that made up the material.

Sequenced by immunoSEQ multiplex PCR; TCRdb stores in-frame clones only, minus some. The table includes about 76,000 clones, 91% detected once. V lost 0 bases to trimming and J lost 2 bases, with 10 bases between them. The CDR3 totals 15 residues. The germline gives CDR1 ENHRY, CDR2 SYGVKD. V is TRBV10-3 and J is TRBJ1-2, with D perhaps matching TRBD1 (5 bases). This receptor was taken from a human donor in a cohort sampled during active COVID-19. Sequences were obtained from peripheral blood. As DNA, the CDR3 is TGTGCCATCAGTGAGTCCGGGGGGGAAAACTATGGCTACACCTTC. Its translation: CAISESGGENYGYTF.